The 32 T cell receptor beta chains below come from one sample, sequenced in a study of PD-L1 blockade in urothelial cancer. Some clones are missing from TCRdb's copy, which holds only in-frame ones; the method was immunoSEQ multiplex PCR. This table holds 50,000 to 65,000 clones, roughly 84% found once. This specimen consisted of PBMCs, obtained around atezolizumab (anti-PD-L1) treatment. Receptors were obtained from a man in his fifties or sixties with urothelial cancer.

In its sample, this clone was seen once. V and J are TRBV5-1 and TRBJ2-7; D unclear. The CDR3 runs 12 residues. Germline CDR1 is SGHRS and CDR2 is YFSETQ. V shed 0 bases and J shed 7 bases, with 8 bases lying between them. The chain's CDR3 is CASSLANQEQYF. CDR3 DNA: TGCGCCAGCAGCTTGGCCAATCAGGAGCAGTACTTC. The complete variable domain, with remaining parts taken from reference TRBV5-1 and TRBJ2-7, reads KAGVTQTPRYLIKTRGQQVTLSCSPISGHRSVSWYQQTPGQGLQFLFEYFSETQRNKGNFPGRFSGRQFSNSRSEMNVSTLELGDSALYLCASSLANQEQYFGPGTRLTVT.

V usage is TRBV4-1 and J usage is TRBJ2-7; 9 nucleotides match TRBD2. The V gene's germline CDR1 is MGHRA and CDR2 YSYEKL. The V gene end was trimmed by 0 bases and the J gene end by 3 bases; junction bases not matched to a gene: 3. This CDR3 contains 15 residues. CDR3 region: CASSQESGRNYEQYF. DNA of the CDR3: TGCGCCAGCAGCCAAGAAAGCGGGAGGAACTACGAGCAGTACTTC.

The rearrangement links TRBV5-4 to TRBJ2-7; the match to TRBD1 covers 8 bases. Germline CDR1 SGHNT, CDR2 YYREEE (reference sequence). V shed 1 base and J 8 bases; nucleotides not matched to a gene: 8. The CDR3 covers 14 residues. CDR3 loop: CASSLWSTGDQQYF. CDR3 in DNA: TGTGCCAGCAGCTTGTGGTCGACAGGGGATCAGCAGTACTTC.

The V gene is TRBV6-7, the J gene TRBJ2-4; D might be TRBD1 (5 bases). TRBV6-7 is flagged as an ORF with uncertain function. The CDR3 has 15 amino acids. The V gene lost 10 bases and the J gene lost 8 bases, with 24 bases spanning the gap. The CDR3 DNA is TGTGCCACCCACAAATCCGACAGCAAGGATTACATTCAGTACTTC. Amino acids: CATHKSDSKDYIQYF.

The V and J genes are TRBV6-1 and TRBJ2-1, with D perhaps TRBD2 (6 bases). The CDR3 sequence is 12 residues long. CDR1 is MNHNS, CDR2 SASEGT, per germline. Trimming removed 3 bases at V and 14 bases at J, with 14 bases between. CDR3 loop: CASSDSLAMKFF. CDR3 nucleotides: TGTGCCAGCAGTGACAGCCTAGCGATGAAGTTCTTC.

V is TRBV7-9 and J is TRBJ1-1; TRBD1 aligns across 8 bases. From germline, CDR1 is SEHNR and CDR2 FQNEAQ (reference sequence). V shed 2 bases and J 5 bases; nucleotides not matched to a gene: 4. The CDR3 extends over 14 amino acids. The CDR3 DNA reads as TGTGCCAGCAGCTTACAAGGACAGGGTACTGAAGCTTTCTTT. Its protein is CASSLQGQGTEAFF.

The V call is TRBV2, the J call TRBJ1-6; D might be TRBD1 (6 bases). The CDR3 loop spans 16 amino acids. Germline V lookup: CDR1 SNHLY, CDR2 FYNNEI. The V and J ends lost 7 bases and 10 bases respectively, with 23 bases between them. The CDR3 protein is CASKQGLTVGGSPLHF. CDR3 sequence (DNA): TGTGCCAGCAAGCAGGGGTTAACGGTAGGAGGATCACCCCTCCACTTT.

The CDR3 bases are TGTGCCAGCAGCGCTGGACTATTCGGGGAGGGGCAGTTCTTC. It codes for CASSAGLFGEGQFF. V is TRBV11-1 and J is TRBJ2-1, with 7 bases aligning to TRBD2. CDR3 length: 14 residues. The germline V gene has CDR1 SGHAT and CDR2 FQDESV (reference sequence). Trimming removed 5 bases from V and 12 bases from J; junction bases left unmatched: 13.

This chain connects TRBV28 to TRBJ2-7; weak D call: TRBD2 (5 bases). The CDR3 sequence is 14 residues long. From germline, CDR1 is MDHEN and CDR2 SYDVKM. Trimming left V 4 bases short and J 0 bases short, with 10 bases between. The CDR3 here is CASSSAAGSYEQYF. CDR3 coding DNA: TGTGCCAGCAGTTCGGCCGCGGGCTCCTACGAGCAGTACTTC.

This chain joins TRBV7-9 and TRBJ1-3, with a weak D call TRBD1 (6 bases). With 5 bases removed from V and 2 bases from J, the gap between germline ends came to 13 bases. Per the germline V gene, CDR1 is SEHNR and CDR2 is FQNEAQ (reference sequence). This CDR3 has 15 residues. Here the CDR3 DNA reads TGTGCCAGCAGCGGACAGATTCGACCTGGAAACACCATATATTTT. Residues: CASSGQIRPGNTIYF.

The chain recombines TRBV18 with TRBJ2-7; 7 nucleotides match TRBD2. Unmatched junction bases numbered 2, after V lost 0 bases and J lost 6 bases. Germline CDR1 and CDR2: KGHSH and LQKENI. This CDR3 region has 13 residues. The CDR3 loop reads CASSPPGGSEQYF. The CDR3 DNA reads as TGTGCCAGCTCACCACCGGGCGGGAGCGAGCAGTACTTC.

V usage is TRBV9 and J usage is TRBJ2-7; perhaps TRBD1 as D (6 bases). Germline lookup yields CDR1 SGDLS and CDR2 YYNGEE. This CDR3 contains 15 residues. The V end lost 4 bases, the J end lost 4 bases, and 18 bases lay between the germline ends. CDR3 protein: CASSPSGTKNYEQYF. CDR3 in DNA: TGTGCCAGCAGCCCCTCGGGGACAAAAAATTACGAGCAGTACTTC. The full variable domain, in which reference TRBV9 and TRBJ2-7 provide the parts outside the CDR3, is DSGVTQTPKHLITATGQRVTLRCSPRSGDLSVYWYQQSLDQGLQFLIQYYNGEERAKGNILERFSAQQFPDLHSELNLSSLELGDSALYFCASSPSGTKNYEQYFGPGTRLTVT.

The V call is TRBV7-9, the J call TRBJ1-3; the D gene is possibly TRBD1 (5 bases). Germline V gene data show CDR1 as SEHNR and CDR2 as FQNEAQ (reference sequence). The CDR3 spans 17 residues. V was clipped by 2 bases and J by 4 bases, with 18 bases between them. As DNA, the CDR3 is TGTGCCAGCAGCTTACCTCGGGCAGAACCAGGGGGAAACACCATATATTTT. Its protein product is CASSLPRAEPGGNTIYF.

In nucleotides, the CDR3 is TGTGCCAGCAGCCTTAGCGGGAGGTACACCGGGGAGCTGTTTTTT. As protein: CASSLSGRYTGELFF. The rearrangement links TRBV9 to TRBJ2-2, with TRBD2 matching 10 bases. Per the germline V gene, CDR1 is SGDLS and CDR2 is YYNGEE. Germline trimming cut 4 bases from V and 3 bases from J; bases unmatched to any gene: 3. The CDR3 totals 15 residues.

The chain couples TRBV5-1 to TRBJ2-1; 7 nucleotides match TRBD1. V trimming: 3 bases; J trimming: 1 base; junction bases outside the gene matches: 4. Germline V lookup: CDR1 SGHRS, CDR2 YFSETQ. CDR3 length equals 15 residues. CDR3 sequence: CASSSGQVSYNEQFF. The CDR3 DNA is TGCGCCAGCAGCTCAGGACAGGTGTCCTACAATGAGCAGTTCTTC.

This CDR3 is CAWGGLASSYEQYF. Here the CDR3 DNA reads TGTGCCTGGGGTGGACTAGCCTCCTCCTACGAGCAGTACTTC. The genes are TRBV30 and TRBJ2-7, with 8 bases aligning to TRBD2. The junction had 6 bases not matched to a gene; V was cut back by 5 bases and J by 0 bases. The CDR3 is 14 amino acids. CDR1 is GTSNPN and CDR2 is SVGIG in the germline V gene (reference sequence).

The rearrangement joins TRBV7-2 to TRBJ1-5; D is possibly TRBD1 (6 bases). The length of the CDR3 is 13 residues. V lost 3 bases, J lost 7 bases, and 10 bases lay in between. The germline V gene has CDR1 SGHTA and CDR2 FQGNSA. The CDR3 sequence: CASSFGQLQPQHF. CDR3 sequence (DNA): TGTGCCAGCAGCTTCGGACAGCTACAGCCCCAGCATTTT. Combining the CDR3 with reference TRBV7-2 and TRBJ1-5 gives the whole variable domain GAGVSQSPSNKVTEKGKDVELRCDPISGHTALYWYRQSLGQGLEFLIYFQGNSAPDKSGLPSDRFSAERTGGSVSTLTIQRTQQEDSAVYLCASSFGQLQPQHFGDGTRLSIL.

The V gene is TRBV5-4, the J gene TRBJ1-1, with D hard to call. Trimming removed 2 bases at V and 1 base at J, with 6 bases between. CDR1 SGHNT and CDR2 YYREEE come from the germline V gene (reference sequence). The CDR3 loop spans 13 amino acids. CDR3: CASSFQKNTEAFF. The CDR3 nucleotides read TGTGCCAGCAGCTTTCAGAAGAACACTGAAGCTTTCTTT.

The rearrangement joins TRBV28 to TRBJ2-2; D possibly corresponds to TRBD1 (5 bases). CDR1 and CDR2 (germline): MDHEN, SYDVKM. V was clipped by 2 bases and J by 7 bases, with 14 bases between them. The CDR3 is 15 residues long. As DNA, the CDR3 is TGTGCCAGCAGTTTAGCGAACAGGTTTCACGGGGAGCTGTTTTTT. It yields the protein CASSLANRFHGELFF.

The rearrangement joins TRBV27 to TRBJ2-5; the match to TRBD1 covers 7 bases. V shed 6 bases, J shed 1 base, and the junction held 5 bases outside the gene matches. Germline V lookup: CDR1 MNHEY, CDR2 SMNVEV (reference sequence). The CDR3 is 14 amino acids. In DNA, the CDR3 is TGTGCCAGCAGATCACAGGGGCCCCAAGAGACCCAGTACTTC. As protein: CASRSQGPQETQYF.

The chain is built from TRBV5-4 and TRBJ2-1; TRBD1 aligns across 11 bases. CDR1 SGHNT and CDR2 YYREEE come from the germline V gene (reference sequence). The CDR3 is 18 amino acids. Trimming cost V 0 bases and J 0 bases; bases outside gene matches: 5. The CDR3 region is CASSLGAGTGGSYNEQFF. The CDR3 nucleotides read TGTGCCAGCAGCTTGGGTGCCGGGACAGGGGGCTCCTACAATGAGCAGTTCTTC.

This chain joins TRBV2 and TRBJ1-6; D is perhaps TRBD1 (5 bases). Trimming pared 4 bases from V and 4 bases from J, leaving 5 bases between. The CDR3 runs to 13 residues. Germline V gene lookup returns CDR1 SNHLY and CDR2 FYNNEI. The CDR3 DNA reads TGTGCCAGCAGTGGACAGTATAATTCACCCCTCCACTTT. Its translation: CASSGQYNSPLHF.

This rearrangement joins TRBV7-8 to TRBJ2-7, with TRBD1 identical over 11 bases. Germline values: CDR1 SGHVS, CDR2 FQNEAQ. The CDR3 extends over 17 amino acids. V dropped 5 bases and J dropped 0; count of bases not matched to a gene: 9. The CDR3 DNA is TGTGCCAGCAGCAAAGGGACAGGGGGTTTGAGCTCCTACGAGCAGTACTTC. This codes for CASSKGTGGLSSYEQYF.

This rearrangement joins TRBV2 to TRBJ1-3; 7 nucleotides match TRBD1. This CDR3 spans 16 amino acids. Looked up from germline, CDR1 is SNHLY and CDR2 is FYNNEI. V shed 4 bases, J shed 0 bases, and the junction held 6 bases outside the gene matches. The CDR3 spells CASSVGQPSSGNTIYF. The DNA of the CDR3 is TGTGCCAGCAGTGTGGGACAGCCGAGCTCTGGAAACACCATATATTTT.

The chain combines TRBV6-4 with TRBJ2-7; D possibly corresponds to TRBD1 (6 bases). The germline gives CDR1 MRHNA, CDR2 SNTAGT. The CDR3 length is 15 residues. The V and J ends lost 2 bases and 3 bases respectively, with 14 bases between them. In nucleotides, the CDR3 is TGTGCCAGCAGTGACCCCCCTAGGACAGACTACGAGCAGTACTTC. Protein product: CASSDPPRTDYEQYF.

The genes are TRBV4-2 and TRBJ2-1, with 9 bases identical to TRBD2. Trimming at V came to 1 base and at J to 0 bases, leaving 7 bases not matched to a gene. This CDR3 comprises 18 residues. CDR1 is LGHNA and CDR2 is YNFKEQ in the germline V gene. The CDR3 spells CASSQGGGGRGSYNEQFF. The CDR3 nucleotides read TGTGCCAGCAGCCAAGGGGGGGGCGGGAGGGGCTCCTACAATGAGCAGTTCTTC.

The V and J genes are TRBV28 and TRBJ2-1, with 7 bases aligning to TRBD2. Germline CDR1 and CDR2: MDHEN and SYDVKM. The CDR3 sequence is 16 residues long. The V gene end was trimmed by 3 bases and the J gene end by 3 bases; junction bases not matched to a gene: 8. The CDR3 sequence is CASSFGAGINYNEQFF. In DNA form, the CDR3 reads TGTGCCAGCAGTTTTGGAGCGGGGATCAACTACAATGAGCAGTTCTTC. Full variable domain (remainder filled in from reference TRBV28 and TRBJ2-1): DVKVTQSSRYLVKRTGEKVFLECVQDMDHENMFWYRQDPGLGLRLIYFSYDVKMKEKGDIPEGYSVSREKKERFSLILESASTNQTSMYLCASSFGAGINYNEQFFGPGTRLTVL.

This rearrangement joins TRBV28 to TRBJ1-1; TRBD1 agrees at 7 bases. V dropped 5 bases and J dropped 3; count of bases not matched to a gene: 3. This CDR3 is built from 13 residues. The germline V gene encodes CDR1 MDHEN and CDR2 SYDVKM. In DNA form, the CDR3 reads TGTGCCAGCAGTGCCACAGGGGACACTGAAGCTTTCTTT. It translates to CASSATGDTEAFF.

The chain uses TRBV19 and TRBJ1-2, with D tentatively TRBD1 (6 bases). The CDR3 consists of 14 residues. Trimming took 1 base from V and 8 from J, leaving 14 bases between them. Germline V lookup: CDR1 LNHDA, CDR2 SQIVND (reference sequence). DNA for the CDR3: TGTGCCAGTAGTATAGCTGGGACAAAGGGCGGCTACACCTTC. Translation gives CASSIAGTKGGYTF. The full variable domain, its missing parts supplied by reference TRBV19 and TRBJ1-2, is DGGITQSPKYLFRKEGQNVTLSCEQNLNHDAMYWYRQDPGQGLRLIYYSQIVNDFQKGDIAEGYSVSREKKESFPLTVTSAQKNPTAFYLCASSIAGTKGGYTFGSGTRLTVV.

The chain has TRBV4-2 and TRBJ2-1; 7 bases align to TRBD2. V lost 4 bases to trimming and J lost 6 bases; unmatched junction nucleotides: 12. CDR1 and CDR2 (germline): LGHNA, YNFKEQ. This CDR3 region has 16 residues. The CDR3, as DNA: TGTGCCAGCAGCCCGGGAGGAGGCGGAGGGTTCAATGAGCAGTTCTTC. Protein: CASSPGGGGGFNEQFF.

The chain recombines TRBV19 with TRBJ2-5; D unresolved. This CDR3 is built from 13 residues. Germline V CDR1 and CDR2: LNHDA, SQIVND (reference sequence). V lost 4 bases and J 5 bases, leaving 11 bases between the germline ends. CDR3 loop: CASSRNARETQYF. CDR3 bases: TGTGCCAGTAGTAGGAATGCCAGGGAGACCCAGTACTTC.

The genes are TRBV7-9 and TRBJ1-1; D is possibly TRBD1 (6 bases). V lost 1 base, J lost 3 bases, and 21 bases lay in between. CDR1 SEHNR and CDR2 FQNEAQ come from the germline V gene (reference sequence). This CDR3 region has 18 residues. The CDR3 is CASSLVGLQGVLDTEAFF. DNA of the CDR3: TGTGCCAGCAGCTTAGTGGGTCTACAGGGCGTGTTGGACACTGAAGCTTTCTTT.